Sequencing of this T cell receptor beta chain was carried out in a study of blood T cell repertoires in COVID-19. On the study more broadly: Researchers got acute and convalescent COVID-19 samples from the United States, Italy and Spain. Sources were T cells, B-cell-depleted T cells, or PBMCs; the material itself was cDNA or gDNA.

In the source study's methods: By means of reference gene primer amplification, nucleated cell counts were estimated. Sequencing used immunoSEQ multiplex PCR; TCRdb keeps in-frame clones, though not all of them. That table gives V, J and clone size, and the DNA gave D and trimming. The sample includes 200,000 to 300,000 clones, around 85% of them seen just once. The CDR3 is made up of 16 amino acids. The trim removed 8 bases at V and 1 base at J, leaving 6 bases unmatched. Germline V gene sequence: CDR1 MNHEY, CDR2 SMNVEV (reference sequence). Sequenced: peripheral blood. This chain joins TRBV27 and TRBJ2-2, with 11 bases fitting TRBD2. This sequence was found in a woman aged 60 to 75 with active or convalescent COVID-19. The CDR3 sequence: CASRPGLAGNTGELFF. The CDR3 DNA reads TGTGCCAGCCGCCCAGGACTAGCGGGGAACACCGGGGAGCTGTTTTTT.